This passage covers 13 T cell receptor beta chains from one sample sequenced in a study of blood T cell repertoires in COVID-19. The repertoire was sequenced with immunoSEQ multiplex PCR; TCRdb's copy has only in-frame clones and lacks some. This table holds tens of thousands of clones, about 88% found once. Sample: peripheral blood. These TCRs come from a woman aged 50 to 60 with active COVID-19.

The CDR3 sequence: CASSELRDTTHTQYF. The CDR3 DNA is TGTGCCAGCAGTGAATTACGAGACACAACCCATACGCAGTATTTT. J is TRBJ2-3 and V is TRBV2, with D unclear. V was clipped by 2 bases and J by 7 bases, with 16 bases between them. The length of the CDR3 is 15 residues. Per germline, CDR1 SNHLY and CDR2 FYNNEI.

The rearrangement uses TRBV29-1 and TRBJ1-2; a weak D match, TRBD1 (5 bases). This CDR3 has 12 amino acids. The V end was cut by 3 bases, the J end by 1 base, with 6 bases between. Germline V gene data show CDR1 as SQVTM and CDR2 as ANQGSEA. CDR3 sequence: CSVDRDNYGYTF. CDR3 coding DNA: TGCAGCGTTGACAGGGATAACTATGGCTACACCTTC.

This clone has more than one count but fewer than ten. The chain has TRBV2 and TRBJ2-7, with TRBD1 matching over 8 bases. The germline V gene has CDR1 SNHLY and CDR2 FYNNEI. The CDR3 consists of 17 residues. The ends lost 0 bases at V and 4 bases at J; junction bases unmatched: 11. The DNA for the CDR3 is TGTGCCAGCAGTGAAGCGCATGGGAGACAGGGGTGGTACGAGCAGTACTTC. This codes for CASSEAHGRQGWYEQYF.

This clone was seen just once. The chain uses TRBV7-3 and TRBJ2-1; D is perhaps TRBD1 (5 bases). Between the trimmed V and J ends, which lost 5 bases and 0 bases, there was a span of 11 bases. The germline V gene encodes CDR1 SGHTA and CDR2 FQGTGA. CDR3 length: 15 amino acids. The CDR3 reads CASSLGHSSYNEQFF. The CDR3 DNA sequence: TGTGCCAGCAGCCTCGGACATAGCTCCTACAATGAGCAGTTCTTC.

This chain joins TRBV6-1 and TRBJ2-1; the match to TRBD1 covers 9 bases. Germline CDR1 reads MNHNS; CDR2 reads SASEGT. This CDR3 comprises 16 residues. J lost 7 bases, V lost 2 bases, and 9 bases had no gene match. The CDR3 sequence is CASSERWTGEANEQFF. Here the CDR3 DNA reads TGTGCCAGCAGTGAAAGATGGACAGGGGAGGCGAATGAGCAGTTCTTC.

This chain joins TRBV19 and TRBJ2-1; 11 nucleotides agree with TRBD2. Germline CDR1 and CDR2: LNHDA and SQIVND (reference sequence). This CDR3 spans 12 amino acids. V gave up 9 bases and J gave up 12 bases; unmatched junction bases: 7. The CDR3 region is CASGTSGNTQFF. CDR3 nucleotides: TGTGCCAGCGGGACTAGCGGAAATACGCAGTTCTTC. Full variable domain (outside the CDR3, taken from reference TRBV19 and TRBJ2-1): DGGITQSPKYLFRKEGQNVTLSCEQNLNHDAMYWYRQDPGQGLRLIYYSQIVNDFQKGDIAEGYSVSREKKESFPLTVTSAQKNPTAFYLCASGTSGNTQFFGPGTRLTVL.

The chain combines TRBV28 with TRBJ1-2; TRBD1 matches at 8 bases. Germline CDR1 reads MDHEN; CDR2 reads SYDVKM. The CDR3 consists of 14 residues. The junction had 8 bases not matched to a gene; V was cut back by 5 bases and J by 6 bases. The CDR3 spells CASSVTGGMDGYTF. The CDR3 DNA reads as TGTGCCAGCAGTGTTACAGGGGGAATGGATGGCTACACCTTC.

The V call is TRBV9, the J call TRBJ2-2; no firm D call. V lost 4 bases and J lost 5, with 6 bases in between. Germline CDR1 is SGDLS and CDR2 is YYNGEE. CDR3 length equals 12 residues. CDR3: CASSPRTGELFF. For the CDR3, the DNA is TGTGCCAGCAGCCCTCGTACCGGGGAGCTGTTTTTT. The full variable domain, rest sourced from reference TRBV9 and TRBJ2-2, is DSGVTQTPKHLITATGQRVTLRCSPRSGDLSVYWYQQSLDQGLQFLIQYYNGEERAKGNILERFSAQQFPDLHSELNLSSLELGDSALYFCASSPRTGELFFGEGSRLTVL.

The CDR3 DNA sequence: TGTGCCAGCAGTCAGGGACTGCAGAACACTGAAGCTTTCTTT. Translation gives CASSQGLQNTEAFF. V is TRBV27 and J is TRBJ1-1, with D possibly being TRBD1 (5 bases). The CDR3 spans 14 residues. Germline V gene lookup returns CDR1 MNHEY and CDR2 SMNVEV (reference sequence). Trimming shortened V by 5 bases and J by 1 base, and 11 bases separated the two germline ends.

The sample holds one count of this clone. CDR3 residues: CASSIAPGLVIAKNIQYF. The CDR3 DNA follows: TGTGCCAGTAGTATAGCCCCCGGACTAGTAATAGCCAAAAACATTCAGTACTTC. The chain links TRBV19 to TRBJ2-4; TRBD2 agrees at 7 bases. CDR1 and CDR2 (germline): LNHDA, SQIVND (reference sequence). The CDR3 contains 18 residues. Trimming at V came to 1 base and at J to 0 bases, leaving 9 bases not matched to a gene.

The chain has TRBV10-3 and TRBJ1-6, with 11 positions matching TRBD1. J gave up 7 bases and V 4 bases, and 0 bases lay outside the gene matches. The CDR3 spans 14 residues. Germline V CDR1 and CDR2: ENHRY, SYGVKD. The CDR3 sequence is CAISGTGGNSPLHF. The CDR3 DNA sequence: TGTGCCATCAGTGGGACAGGGGGCAATTCACCCCTCCACTTT.

CDR3 region: CASSLPPGQGSGANVLTF. For the CDR3, the DNA is TGTGCCAGCAGTCTTCCCCCGGGACAGGGGAGTGGGGCCAACGTCCTGACTTTC. The rearrangement links TRBV28 to TRBJ2-6; the match to TRBD1 covers 10 bases. CDR1 MDHEN and CDR2 SYDVKM come from the germline V gene. There are 18 residues in the CDR3. Trimming at V came to 5 bases and at J to 3 bases, leaving 10 bases not matched to a gene.

The rearrangement uses TRBV7-8 and TRBJ1-1, with 7 bases fitting TRBD1. CDR3 size: 15 residues. Germline V gene data show CDR1 as SGHVS and CDR2 as FQNEAQ. J gave up 2 bases and V 2 bases, and 5 bases lay outside the gene matches. The CDR3, as DNA: TGTGCCAGCAGCTTAATCGGGACAGCAAACACTGAAGCTTTCTTT. It specifies CASSLIGTANTEAFF.